Listed here is a single TCR beta chain. Study processing details: Scientists estimated how many nucleated cells there were by amplifying reference gene primers. Produced via immunoSEQ multiplex PCR; TCRdb's table is partial and in-frame only. For V, J and clone size, that table is used; D and trimming come from the DNA. Of around 37,000 clones listed, 75% to 95% are singletons. This specimen belongs to a study of blood T cell repertoires in COVID-19. The wider study: Samples came from the United States, Italy and Spain, spanning acute and convalescent COVID-19.

The V segment lost 0 bases and the J segment 7 bases; nucleotides outside the gene matches: 3. The CDR3 is 15 residues long. Germline lookup yields CDR1 LGHDT and CDR2 YNNKEL (reference sequence). The chain combines TRBV3-1 (or the pseudogene TRBV3-2) with TRBJ1-6; 7 nucleotides line up with TRBD1. The origin of this receptor is a woman aged 80 or over with acute or convalescent COVID-19. Specimen: peripheral blood. The CDR3 reads CASSQEWTGNSPLHF. CDR3 nucleotide sequence: TGTGCCAGCAGCCAAGAATGGACAGGAAATTCACCCCTCCACTTT.